A single TCR beta chain is shown here with its context. What it recognizes is unknown. An immunoSEQ assay, version v3.0, was performed at survey level. Sequencing was performed with immunoSEQ multiplex PCR; in TCRdb, only in-frame clones are kept and a portion is missing. Among some 22,000 clones listed, about 82% were seen once. These data come from a study of long-term antiretroviral therapy in people with HIV. Germline V gene sequence: CDR1 SEHNR, CDR2 FQNEAQ (reference sequence). This CDR3 is built from 13 residues. The V segment lost 6 bases and the J segment 5 bases; nucleotides outside the gene matches: 7. Study findings and constraints: Pre-ART-expanded clones dominated the repertoire at all time points.

The material was unsorted PBMCs, obtained 1.6 years after starting antiretroviral therapy. This receptor was taken from a man aged 35-49 years with HIV. The rearrangement links TRBV7-9 to TRBJ2-7, with 7 bases aligning to TRBD1. CDR3 in amino acids: CASRSTGTDEQYF. CDR3 in DNA: TGTGCCAGCAGGTCCACCGGGACAGACGAGCAGTACTTC.